What follows are 6 T cell receptor beta chains derived from one specimen sequenced in a study of blood T cells in healthy people across ages. The second PCR ran about 6 to 11 cycles with a sample-barcoded 5' primer and J-beta primers. TCRdb independently ran MiXCR on the 5' RACE reads; one entry per CDR3 protein. The sample includes approximately 800,000 distinct CDR3 sequences, around two thirds of them seen just once. The sequencing input was blood. These receptors were taken from a man between 25 and 39 years old in good health.

The V gene is TRBV3-1, the J gene TRBJ2-1, with a tentative D call TRBD2 (6 bases). The CDR3 contains 18 residues. Trimming cost V 0 bases and J 6 bases, with 21 bases left between them. The germline V gene encodes CDR1 LGHDT and CDR2 YNNKEL (reference sequence). Here the CDR3 reads CASSQDRAGSRGGNEQFF. CDR3 DNA sequence: TGTGCCAGCAGCCAAGATCGGGCTGGATCGAGGGGAGGCAATGAGCAGTTCTTC.

The chain recombines TRBV28 with TRBJ2-7; D not certain. The end of the DNA is better explained by TRBJ2-5, so the J call may be wrong. The germline V gene has CDR1 MDHEN and CDR2 SYDVKM. The CDR3 length is 14 residues. CDR3 nucleotide sequence: TGTGCCAGCAGTCCCGTTACTGCTCAAGAGACCCAGTACTTC. Its translation is CASSPVTAQETQYF.

This clonotype has only a few counts. The V gene is TRBV5-6, the J gene TRBJ1-2, with unresolved D. The CDR3 spans 13 residues. V was shortened by 4 bases and J by 5 bases, with 12 bases between the two germline ends. Germline V gives CDR1 SGHDT, CDR2 YYEEEE. CDR3 sequence: CASSLIGEYGYTF. Written as DNA, the CDR3 is TGTGCCAGCAGCCTTATAGGCGAATATGGCTACACCTTC.

The chain combines TRBV5-5 with TRBJ2-3, with 11 bases that match TRBD1. The germline V gene encodes CDR1 SGHKS and CDR2 YYEKEE (reference sequence). V lost 4 bases and J lost 2; bases outside the gene matches: 9. The CDR3 has 17 amino acids. CDR3 DNA sequence: TGTGCCAGCAGCCCGCGGGGGACAGGGGGGATCACAGATACGCAGTATTTT. Protein: CASSPRGTGGITDTQYF.

V gene TRBV9 combines with J gene TRBJ2-7, with a possible D match to TRBD1 (6 bases). The CDR3 extends over 16 amino acids. Germline V gives CDR1 SGDLS, CDR2 YYNGEE. Trimming pared 4 bases from V and 0 bases from J, leaving 17 bases between. The CDR3 protein is CASSTNREKSSYEQYF. Written as DNA, the CDR3 is TGTGCCAGCAGCACAAACAGGGAGAAGAGCTCCTACGAGCAGTACTTC.

The chain carries TRBV4-1 and TRBJ2-1; 11 bases line up with TRBD2. The V gene's germline CDR1 is MGHRA and CDR2 YSYEKL. The V and J ends lost 4 bases and 8 bases, in that order; junction bases with no gene match: 10. The CDR3 length is 16 residues. The DNA of the CDR3 is TGCGCCAGCAGCCCCAGGAGATTAGCGGGGGGGTATGAGCAGTTCTTC. Translated, it gives CASSPRRLAGGYEQFF.